These 27 T cell receptor beta chains were sequenced from one sample in a study of shared clonotypes between healthy human individuals. Produced via immunoSEQ multiplex PCR; TCRdb's table is partial and in-frame only. In the table there are around 2.3 million clones, approximately 94% of which are singletons. Sequencing used naive CD4+ T cells sorted from blood. Subset reported: CD45RA+ positively selected. The receptors were gathered from a young man in good health.

V usage is TRBV27 and J usage is TRBJ2-7; D may be TRBD2 (6 bases). CDR1 is MNHEY, CDR2 SMNVEV, per germline (reference sequence). The V end was cut by 7 bases, the J end by 0 bases, with 13 bases between. The CDR3 has 14 amino acids. CDR3 coding DNA: TGTGCCAGCATCCCCTCCGGGAGCTCCTACGAGCAGTACTTC. Translated, it gives CASIPSGSSYEQYF.

The CDR3 DNA follows: TGTGCCAGTAGTATTGACCGAGGGGGGGCGAAGACTAACTATGGCTACACCTTC. This sequence encodes CASSIDRGGAKTNYGYTF. J is TRBJ1-2 and V is TRBV19; tentative D call: TRBD1 (6 bases). The CDR3 contains 18 residues. The ends were cut back, 3 bases at V and 0 bases at J, with 20 bases in the middle. CDR1 and CDR2 from the germline V gene are LNHDA and SQIVND (reference sequence).

Concerning this clone: Other nucleotide sequences in the sample specify the same CDR3. This chain links TRBV7-8 with TRBJ1-1; TRBD1 matches 8 bases. The germline V gene has CDR1 SGHVS and CDR2 FQNEAQ. V lost 5 bases and J lost 2; bases outside the gene matches: 4. The CDR3 contains 14 residues. The CDR3 loop is CASSPGQANTEAFF. CDR3 nucleotides: TGTGCCAGCAGCCCGGGACAGGCCAACACTGAAGCTTTCTTT.

The CDR3 spells CASSLLGGSEAFF. CDR3 DNA sequence: TGTGCCAGCAGCCTACTGGGGGGGAGTGAAGCTTTCTTT. The rearrangement joins TRBV6-1 to TRBJ1-1; TRBD1 might be the D (5 bases). The germline V gene has CDR1 MNHNS and CDR2 SASEGT. The CDR3 is 13 amino acids. Trimming took 6 bases from V and 7 from J, leaving 15 bases between them.

The rearrangement joins TRBV14 to TRBJ1-2, with a tentative D call TRBD1 (5 bases). Trimming cost V 4 bases and J 0 bases, with 12 bases left between them. The CDR3 consists of 15 residues. In germline, CDR1 is SGHDN, CDR2 FVKESK. CDR3 DNA: TGTGCCAGCAGCCTCCTTGACAGCCCTAACTATGGCTACACCTTC. Translation gives CASSLLDSPNYGYTF.

The chain is built from TRBV28 and TRBJ2-7; TRBD2 agrees at 7 bases. V trimming: 5 bases; J trimming: 9 bases; junction bases outside the gene matches: 19. In germline, CDR1 is MDHEN, CDR2 SYDVKM. The CDR3 contains 16 residues. The CDR3 coding sequence is TGTGCCAGCAGTATCCGGGAGAGCGGGGAACTACGAAGGCAGTACTTC. Its translation is CASSIRESGELRRQYF.

CDR3 region: CASSQGVSGTDTQYF. The DNA of the CDR3 is TGCGCCAGCAGCCAAGGGGTCTCAGGCACAGATACGCAGTATTTT. The rearrangement links TRBV4-1 to TRBJ2-3; the D is unclear. The CDR3 consists of 15 residues. Germline lookup yields CDR1 MGHRA and CDR2 YSYEKL. The V gene lost 1 base and the J gene lost 1 base, with 9 bases spanning the gap.

The rearrangement links TRBV2 to TRBJ2-4; 12 nucleotides align to TRBD2. Trimming at V came to 6 bases and at J to 9 bases, leaving 0 bases not matched to a gene. The CDR3 has 12 amino acids. Germline loops: CDR1 SNHLY, CDR2 FYNNEI. Written as DNA, the CDR3 is TGTGCCAGCAGGACTAGCGGGGGCATTCAGTACTTC. Translated: CASRTSGGIQYF.

This clone showed up just a few times. The chain uses TRBV2 and TRBJ1-5; weak D call: TRBD1 (5 bases). Trimming cost V 2 bases and J 6 bases, with 14 bases left between them. The V gene's germline CDR1 is SNHLY and CDR2 FYNNEI. CDR3 length: 15 amino acids. The CDR3 is CASSERARAIQPQHF. DNA for the CDR3: TGTGCCAGCAGTGAACGAGCCAGGGCTATTCAGCCCCAGCATTTT. Full variable domain (outside the CDR3, taken from reference TRBV2 and TRBJ1-5): EPEVTQTPSHQVTQMGQEVILRCVPISNHLYFYWYRQILGQKVEFLVSFYNNEISEKSEIFDDQFSVERPDGSNFTLKIRSTKLEDSAMYFCASSERARAIQPQHFGDGTRLSIL.

V and J are TRBV19 and TRBJ2-7; D call uncertain. Germline V gene lookup returns CDR1 LNHDA and CDR2 SQIVND (reference sequence). The V end lost 5 bases, the J end lost 2 bases, and 10 bases lay between the germline ends. The CDR3 extends over 13 amino acids. CDR3 sequence: CASSHGTTYEQYF. DNA for the CDR3: TGTGCCAGTAGTCACGGTACAACCTACGAGCAGTACTTC.

The chain combines TRBV29-1 with TRBJ1-2; the D gene is possibly TRBD1 (6 bases). This CDR3 contains 15 residues. Trimming cost V 1 base and J 3 bases, with 15 bases left between them. Germline lookup yields CDR1 SQVTM and CDR2 ANQGSEA. This chain's CDR3 is CSVEGPQGRYYGYTF. Written as DNA, the CDR3 is TGCAGCGTTGAAGGGCCGCAGGGGAGGTACTATGGCTACACCTTC.

The V call is TRBV6-5, the J call TRBJ1-6; possibly TRBD1 for D (5 bases). This CDR3 comprises 15 residues. Germline-derived CDR1 and CDR2 are MNHEY and SVGAGI. V lost 10 bases, J lost 9 bases, and 22 bases lay in between. CDR3 DNA: TGTGCCACCCTCAAAAACAGGCCCCAGGGTTCACCCCTCCACTTT. Residues: CATLKNRPQGSPLHF.

The CDR3 DNA reads as TGTGCCTGGAGTGTAGGGGACGTCTGGTATGGCTACACCTTC. Protein sequence: CAWSVGDVWYGYTF. The V gene is TRBV30, the J gene TRBJ1-2, with D possibly being TRBD1 (5 bases). The CDR3 runs 14 residues. Looked up from germline, CDR1 is GTSNPN and CDR2 is SVGIG (reference sequence). V was trimmed by 0 bases and J by 5 bases, leaving 13 bases between them. Variable domain in full (rest from reference TRBV30 and TRBJ1-2): SQTIHQWPATLVQPVGSPLSLECTVEGTSNPNLYWYRQAAGRGLQLLFYSVGIGQISSEVPQNLSASRPQDRQFILSSKKLLLSDSGFYLCAWSVGDVWYGYTFGSGTRLTVV.

In the case of this clone: This same CDR3 is encoded by further DNA sequences in the sample. This chain links TRBV28 with TRBJ2-3; TRBD2 agrees at 11 bases. The V and J ends lost 4 bases and 3 bases, in that order; junction bases with no gene match: 3. This CDR3 has 15 residues. Germline V CDR1 and CDR2: MDHEN, SYDVKM. The chain's CDR3 is CASSSSGGSTDTQYF. In DNA, the CDR3 is TGTGCCAGCAGTTCTAGCGGGGGGTCGACAGATACGCAGTATTTT.

V is TRBV29-1 and J is TRBJ2-7, with 7 positions matching TRBD2. CDR3 length: 11 residues. In germline, CDR1 is SQVTM, CDR2 ANQGSEA. Trimming cost V 4 bases and J 7 bases; bases outside gene matches: 4. The CDR3 DNA sequence: TGCAGCGTTGCGACAGCGGGGGAGCAGTACTTC. Its protein product is CSVATAGEQYF.

The CDR3 reads CASSLTTSGAGNEQFF. CDR3 sequence (DNA): TGTGCCAGCAGCTTAACAACTAGCGGGGCCGGCAATGAGCAGTTCTTC. V is TRBV11-3 and J is TRBJ2-1; TRBD2 matches 10 bases. The CDR3 is 16 residues long. Germline trimming cut 2 bases from V and 6 bases from J; bases unmatched to any gene: 7. Per germline, CDR1 SGHNT and CDR2 YENEEA.

The chain is built from TRBV10-3 and TRBJ1-3; 8 bases agree with TRBD1. Germline CDR1 is ENHRY and CDR2 is SYGVKD. This CDR3 region has 15 residues. Trimming removed 3 bases from V and 2 bases from J; junction bases left unmatched: 3. In DNA, the CDR3 is TGTGCCATCAGTGATCCGGACAGGGCTGGAAACACCATATATTTT. Its protein is CAISDPDRAGNTIYF.

This chain uses TRBV5-4 with TRBJ2-1; 14 nucleotides match TRBD2. This CDR3 contains 16 residues. With 3 bases clipped from V and 4 bases from J, the junction kept 3 bases outside the gene matches. Germline assignment: CDR1 SGHNT and CDR2 YYREEE (reference sequence). The CDR3 protein is CASSSGTSGGYNEQFF. The CDR3 coding sequence is TGTGCCAGCAGCTCCGGGACTAGCGGGGGTTACAATGAGCAGTTCTTC.

This rearrangement joins TRBV11-2 to TRBJ1-2; D is ambiguous. CDR1 and CDR2 (germline): SGHAT, FQNNGV. The germline V and J ends were trimmed by 5 bases and 8 bases, with 15 bases remaining between them. CDR3 length equals 13 residues. The CDR3 region has the DNA TGTGCCAGCAGCCCCGGGGTGGTGGACGGCTACACCTTC. Protein: CASSPGVVDGYTF.

Written as DNA, the CDR3 is TGTGCCAGCAGCTTGGAACGGGGGGTTGACGAGCAGTACTTC. Translation: CASSLERGVDEQYF. The chain has TRBV5-4 and TRBJ2-7; TRBD2 agrees at 7 bases. V shed 0 bases, J shed 5 bases, and the junction held 5 bases outside the gene matches. This CDR3 is 14 amino acids long. The germline V gene has CDR1 SGHNT and CDR2 YYREEE (reference sequence). The full variable domain, in which reference TRBV5-4 and TRBJ2-7 provide the parts outside the CDR3, is ETGVTQSPTHLIKTRGQQVTLRCSSQSGHNTVSWYQQALGQGPQFIFQYYREEENGRGNFPPRFSGLQFPNYSSELNVNALELDDSALYLCASSLERGVDEQYFGPGTRLTVT.

V usage is TRBV9 and J usage is TRBJ1-4, with unresolved D. The CDR3 runs 14 residues. The V end lost 3 bases, the J end lost 3 bases, and 9 bases lay between the germline ends. The germline gives CDR1 SGDLS, CDR2 YYNGEE. The CDR3 here is CASSAGPPNEKLFF. The CDR3 nucleotides are TGTGCCAGCAGCGCAGGCCCACCTAATGAAAAACTGTTTTTT.

V usage is TRBV7-2 and J usage is TRBJ1-2; no clear D. Germline values: CDR1 SGHTA, CDR2 FQGNSA. The CDR3 is 15 residues long. V dropped 2 bases and J dropped 4 bases, with 14 bases sitting between them. The CDR3 here is CASSLSFPGSYGYTF. The CDR3, as DNA: TGTGCCAGCAGCTTAAGTTTTCCGGGTTCCTATGGCTACACCTTC.

The CDR3 nucleotides are TGTGCCAGCAGCCGCCGGGACAGGCGCGACTACGAGCAGTACTTC. This codes for CASSRRDRRDYEQYF. The V call is TRBV7-9, the J call TRBJ2-7; TRBD1 matches 8 bases. The junction had 9 bases not matched to a gene; V was cut back by 5 bases and J by 3 bases. Germline V gives CDR1 SEHNR, CDR2 FQNEAQ (reference sequence). The length of the CDR3 is 15 residues.

This chain links TRBV6-5 with TRBJ2-2, with D perhaps TRBD2 (6 bases). V lost 6 bases and J 7 bases, leaving 15 bases between the germline ends. Germline CDR1 reads MNHEY; CDR2 reads SVGAGI. This CDR3 contains 14 residues. This CDR3 is CASSRGGPNGELFF. In DNA, the CDR3 is TGTGCCAGCAGCCGAGGAGGGCCCAACGGGGAGCTGTTTTTT.

This clone was seen a few times. Other nucleotide sequences in the sample specify the same CDR3. The rearrangement uses TRBV30 and TRBJ1-1, with 11 positions matching TRBD1. J lost 2 bases, V lost 3 bases, and 5 bases had no gene match. This CDR3 is built from 15 residues. CDR1 and CDR2 from the germline V gene are GTSNPN and SVGIG (reference sequence). The CDR3 nucleotides read TGTGCCTGGAGCGGGACAGGGGGTAAAAACACTGAAGCTTTCTTT. This translates into CAWSGTGGKNTEAFF.

The V gene is TRBV7-2, the J gene TRBJ2-1, with D possibly being TRBD2 (6 bases). From germline, CDR1 is SGHTA and CDR2 FQGNSA. The CDR3 length is 13 residues. The ends were cut back, 1 base at V and 9 bases at J, with 10 bases in the middle. The CDR3 protein is CASSLGGTIEQFF. Written as DNA, the CDR3 is TGTGCCAGCAGCTTAGGCGGGACGATTGAGCAGTTCTTC.

V and J are TRBV10-2 and TRBJ1-3; no clear D gene. This CDR3 is built from 16 residues. CDR1 and CDR2 from the germline V gene are WSHSY and SAAADI. V was pared by 6 bases and J by 0 bases, with 15 bases between. CDR3 nucleotides: TGCGCCAGCAGGATCGGCGAAGCAAGCTCTGGAAACACCATATATTTT. This translates into CASRIGEASSGNTIYF.